The rows below give T cell receptor beta chains drawn from one sample of a study of cytomegalovirus exposure and HLA in healthy donors. Assay: immunoSEQ multiplex PCR; the TCRdb copy retains only in-frame clones and omits some. The data show about 180,000 clones, with 76% seen just once and 2.5% held by the top ten. Input material: PBMCs. All receptors derive from a woman aged 30 to 39 in good health and CMV-seropositive. The CDR3 runs from the conserved cysteine through the conserved F or W. The order of the fields is J gene, D gene, clone size, V gene, CDR3 protein, CDR3 DNA. The D gene is left open where the match is weak. Only part of the rows carry a size: once, few, many, or a class if the clone is expanded.

J: TRBJ1-2
D: TRBD1
size: NA
V: TRBV29-1
CDR3: CSVDRGTNYGYTF
DNA: TGCAGCGTGGACAGGGGAACGAACTATGGCTACACCTTC

J: TRBJ1-4
D: NA
size: NA
V: TRBV5-5
CDR3: CASSLVEGGNEKLFF
DNA: TGTGCCAGCAGCTTGGTTGAAGGGGGAAATGAAAAACTGTTTTTT

J: TRBJ1-4
D: NA
size: once
V: TRBV7-9
CDR3: CASGQGINEKLFF
DNA: TGTGCCAGCGGTCAGGGGATTAATGAAAAACTGTTTTTT

J: TRBJ2-5
D: NA
size: NA
V: TRBV30
CDR3: CAWSVRGGTETQYF
DNA: TGTGCCTGGAGTGTACGCGGGGGCACGGAGACCCAGTACTTC

J: TRBJ2-7
D: NA
size: NA
V: TRBV4-2
CDR3: CASSQDRDGEQYF
DNA: TGTGCCAGCAGCCAAGACAGGGATGGCGAGCAGTACTTC

J: TRBJ2-7
D: TRBD1
size: few
V: TRBV7-2
CDR3: CASSSDRDFSYEQYF
DNA: TGTGCCAGCAGCTCGGACAGGGATTTCTCCTACGAGCAGTACTTC

J: TRBJ1-3
D: NA
size: NA
V: TRBV13
CDR3: CASTQTGENTIYF
DNA: TGTGCCAGCACCCAAACGGGAGAAAACACCATATATTTT

J: TRBJ2-2
D: TRBD2
size: NA
V: TRBV6-1
CDR3: CATRRASGDTGELFF
DNA: TGTGCCACCCGGAGGGCTAGCGGGGACACCGGGGAGCTGTTTTTT

J: TRBJ2-1
D: NA
size: NA
V: TRBV10-1
CDR3: CASSVSSSYNEQFF
DNA: TGCGCCAGCAGTGTGTCGAGCTCCTACAATGAGCAGTTCTTC

J: TRBJ1-2
D: TRBD1
size: NA
V: TRBV29-1
CDR3: CTPLDRVDYGYTF
DNA: TGCACCCCCCTGGACAGGGTGGACTATGGCTACACCTTC

J: TRBJ2-7
D: TRBD1
size: NA
V: TRBV5-8
CDR3: CASSLERTGRNEQYF
DNA: TGTGCCAGCAGCTTGGAAAGGACAGGGAGGAACGAGCAGTACTTC

J: TRBJ1-1
D: NA
size: NA
V: TRBV6-5
CDR3: CASSYRGGTEAFF
DNA: TGTGCCAGCAGTTACAGGGGCGGAACTGAAGCTTTCTTT

J: TRBJ1-6
D: TRBD1
size: NA
V: TRBV4-3
CDR3: CASSPGTGNSPLHF
DNA: TGCGCCAGCAGCCCGGGGACAGGGAATTCACCCCTCCACTTT

J: TRBJ1-2
D: TRBD1
size: few
V: TRBV7-2
CDR3: CASSLLQGNGYTF
DNA: TGTGCCAGCAGCCTACTACAGGGGAATGGCTACACCTTC

J: TRBJ2-7
D: TRBD2
size: NA
V: TRBV11-2
CDR3: CASSPKHGRGSIWYYEQYF
DNA: TGTGCCAGCAGCCCAAAACACGGGAGGGGCAGCATTTGGTACTACGAGCAGTACTTC

J: TRBJ2-5
D: TRBD2
size: few
V: TRBV5-1
CDR3: CASSLGLAGETQYF
DNA: TGCGCCAGCAGCTTGGGACTAGCGGGGGAGACCCAGTACTTC

J: TRBJ2-7
D: TRBD1
size: NA
V: TRBV10-1
CDR3: CASSVGQGAWEQYF
DNA: TGCGCCAGCAGTGTGGGACAGGGGGCTTGGGAGCAGTACTTC

J: TRBJ2-1
D: TRBD2
size: once
V: TRBV4-1
CDR3: CASSPVAGAKNEQFF
DNA: TGCGCCAGCAGCCCCGTAGCGGGGGCCAAAAATGAGCAGTTCTTC

J: TRBJ2-2
D: NA
size: NA
V: TRBV11-3
CDR3: CASSLGSQGRSGELFF
DNA: TGTGCCAGCAGCTTAGGGTCCCAGGGAAGATCCGGGGAGCTGTTTTTT

J: TRBJ2-5
D: TRBD2
size: few
V: TRBV7-9
CDR3: CASGSGLAGRETQYF
DNA: TGTGCCAGCGGCTCGGGACTAGCAGGGAGAGAGACCCAGTACTTC

J: TRBJ1-2
D: NA
size: NA
V: TRBV4-3
CDR3: CASSQELNRAANYVYTF
DNA: TGCGCCAGCAGCCAAGAGCTTAACAGGGCCGCTAACTATGTCTACACCTTC

J: TRBJ2-3
D: NA
size: NA
V: TRBV28
CDR3: CASSTLGGVGKDTQYF
DNA: TGTGCCAGCAGCACTCTCGGCGGGGTCGGGAAAGATACGCAGTATTTT

J: TRBJ2-3
D: TRBD2
size: few
V: TRBV4-1
CDR3: CASSHRGGPAGDTQYF
DNA: TGCGCCAGCAGCCACCGGGGAGGGCCCGCCGGAGATACGCAGTATTTT

J: TRBJ1-3
D: TRBD1
size: NA
V: TRBV7-9
CDR3: CASTRGDRDSGSGNTIYF
DNA: TGTGCCAGCACTCGGGGGGACAGGGACTCCGGCTCTGGAAACACCATATATTTT

J: TRBJ2-5
D: NA
size: NA
V: TRBV4-3
CDR3: CASSQEGAGQETQYF
DNA: TGCGCCAGCAGCCAAGAAGGGGCCGGGCAAGAGACCCAGTACTTC

J: TRBJ2-7
D: TRBD1
size: NA
V: TRBV7-9
CDR3: CSSSTGTGHRNSYEQYF
DNA: TGTTCCAGCAGCACCGGGACAGGGCACCGAAATTCCTACGAGCAGTACTTC

J: TRBJ2-7
D: TRBD2
size: NA
V: TRBV7-2
CDR3: CASSLDGAGGAYEQYF
DNA: TGTGCCAGCAGCTTAGACGGGGCGGGGGGGGCCTACGAGCAGTACTTC

J: TRBJ2-3
D: TRBD2
size: NA
V: TRBV9
CDR3: CASSVALAGGRGTDTQYF
DNA: TGTGCCAGCAGCGTAGCACTAGCGGGGGGGCGCGGCACAGATACGCAGTATTTT

J: TRBJ2-5
D: NA
size: NA
V: TRBV7-2
CDR3: CASSVSDGRVETQYF
DNA: TGTGCCAGCAGCGTTAGCGACGGCCGCGTGGAGACCCAGTACTTC

J: TRBJ2-5
D: TRBD1
size: NA
V: TRBV28
CDR3: CASSPPHRGRETQYF
DNA: TGTGCCAGCAGCCCTCCCCACAGGGGGAGGGAGACCCAGTACTTC